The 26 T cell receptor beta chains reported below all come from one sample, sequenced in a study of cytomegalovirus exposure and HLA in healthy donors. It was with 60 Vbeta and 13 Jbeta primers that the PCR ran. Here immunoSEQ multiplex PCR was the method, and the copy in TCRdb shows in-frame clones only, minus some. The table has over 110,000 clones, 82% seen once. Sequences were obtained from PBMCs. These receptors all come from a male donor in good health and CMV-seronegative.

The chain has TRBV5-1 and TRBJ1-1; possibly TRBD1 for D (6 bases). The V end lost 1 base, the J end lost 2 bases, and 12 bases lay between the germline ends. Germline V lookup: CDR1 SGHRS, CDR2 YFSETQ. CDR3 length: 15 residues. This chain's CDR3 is CASSLYAGANTEAFF. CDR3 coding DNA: TGCGCCAGCAGCTTGTACGCAGGGGCTAACACTGAAGCTTTCTTT.

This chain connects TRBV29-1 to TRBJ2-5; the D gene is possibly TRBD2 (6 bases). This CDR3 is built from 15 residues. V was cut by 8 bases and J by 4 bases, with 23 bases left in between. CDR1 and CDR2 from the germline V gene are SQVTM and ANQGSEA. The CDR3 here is CSFRRVSGRGETQYF. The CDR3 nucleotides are TGCAGCTTCCGAAGGGTCTCCGGGCGGGGAGAGACCCAGTACTTC.

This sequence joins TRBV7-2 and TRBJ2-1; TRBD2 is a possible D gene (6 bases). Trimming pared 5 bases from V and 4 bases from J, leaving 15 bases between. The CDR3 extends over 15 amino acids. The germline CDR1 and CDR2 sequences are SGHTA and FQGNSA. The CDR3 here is CASSPRRDSYNEQFF. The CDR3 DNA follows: TGTGCCAGCAGCCCGAGAAGGGACTCATACAATGAGCAGTTCTTC.

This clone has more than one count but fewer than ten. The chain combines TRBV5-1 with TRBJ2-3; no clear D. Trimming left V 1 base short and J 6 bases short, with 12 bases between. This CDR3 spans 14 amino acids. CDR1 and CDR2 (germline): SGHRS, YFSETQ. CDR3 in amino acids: CASSLTVPSDTQYF. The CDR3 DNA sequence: TGCGCCAGCAGCTTGACGGTACCTTCGGATACGCAGTATTTT.

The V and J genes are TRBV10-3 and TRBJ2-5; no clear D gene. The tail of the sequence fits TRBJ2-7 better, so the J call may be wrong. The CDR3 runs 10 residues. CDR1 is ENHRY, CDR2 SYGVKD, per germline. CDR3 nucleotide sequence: TGTGCCATCAGGGGCTACGAGCAGTACTTC. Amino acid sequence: CAIRGYEQYF.

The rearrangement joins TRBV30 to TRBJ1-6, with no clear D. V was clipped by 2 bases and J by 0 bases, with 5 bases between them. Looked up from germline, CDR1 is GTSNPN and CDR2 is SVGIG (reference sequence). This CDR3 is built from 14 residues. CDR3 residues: CAWSRSSYNSPLHF. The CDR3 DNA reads TGTGCCTGGAGTCGGAGCTCCTATAATTCACCCCTCCACTTT.

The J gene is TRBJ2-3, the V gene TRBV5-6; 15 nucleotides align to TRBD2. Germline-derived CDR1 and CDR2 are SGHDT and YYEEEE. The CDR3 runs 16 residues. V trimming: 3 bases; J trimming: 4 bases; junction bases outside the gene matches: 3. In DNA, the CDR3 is TGTGCCAGCAGCTCCGGGACTAGCGGGAGGCCAGATACGCAGTATTTT. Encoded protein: CASSSGTSGRPDTQYF.

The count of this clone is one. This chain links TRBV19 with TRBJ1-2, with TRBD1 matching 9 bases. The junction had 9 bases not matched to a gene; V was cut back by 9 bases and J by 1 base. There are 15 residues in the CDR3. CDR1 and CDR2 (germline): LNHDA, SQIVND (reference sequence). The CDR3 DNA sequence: TGTGCCAGCGTCCAGGGACAGGGTATTAACTATGGCTACACCTTC. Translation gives CASVQGQGINYGYTF.

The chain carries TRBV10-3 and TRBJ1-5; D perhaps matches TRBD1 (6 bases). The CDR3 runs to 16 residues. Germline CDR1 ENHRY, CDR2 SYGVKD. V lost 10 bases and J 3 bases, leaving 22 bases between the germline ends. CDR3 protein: CARSLSGQRVNQPQHF. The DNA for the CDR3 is TGTGCCAGATCCCTTTCTGGACAGAGGGTCAATCAGCCCCAGCATTTT.

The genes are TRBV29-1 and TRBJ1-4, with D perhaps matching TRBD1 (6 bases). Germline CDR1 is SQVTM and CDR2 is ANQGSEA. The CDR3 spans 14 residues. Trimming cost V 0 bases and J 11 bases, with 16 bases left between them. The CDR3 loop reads CSVEDGQGIGKLFF. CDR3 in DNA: TGCAGCGTTGAAGATGGGCAGGGGATCGGGAAACTGTTTTTT.

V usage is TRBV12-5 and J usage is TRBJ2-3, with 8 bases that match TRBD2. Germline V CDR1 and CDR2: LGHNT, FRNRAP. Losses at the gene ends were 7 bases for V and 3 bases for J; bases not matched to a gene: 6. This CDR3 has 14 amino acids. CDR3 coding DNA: TGTGCTAGTGCGTCCAGCGGGAGAACAGATACGCAGTATTTT. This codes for CASASSGRTDTQYF.

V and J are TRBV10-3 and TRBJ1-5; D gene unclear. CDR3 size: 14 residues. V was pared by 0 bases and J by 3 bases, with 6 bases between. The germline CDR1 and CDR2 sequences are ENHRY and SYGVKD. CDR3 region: CAISESGFNQPQHF. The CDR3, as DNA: TGTGCCATCAGTGAGTCGGGCTTCAATCAGCCCCAGCATTTT.

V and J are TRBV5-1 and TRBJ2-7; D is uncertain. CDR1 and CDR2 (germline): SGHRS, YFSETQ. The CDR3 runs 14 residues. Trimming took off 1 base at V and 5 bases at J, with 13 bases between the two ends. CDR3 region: CASSLSESLHEQYF. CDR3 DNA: TGCGCCAGCAGCTTGAGCGAGTCCCTACACGAGCAGTACTTC.

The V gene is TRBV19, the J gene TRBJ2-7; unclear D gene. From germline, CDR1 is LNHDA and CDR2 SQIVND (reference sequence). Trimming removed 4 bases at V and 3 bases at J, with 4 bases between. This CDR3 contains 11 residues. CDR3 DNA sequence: TGTGCCAGTAGTAATTACTACGAGCAGTACTTC. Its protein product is CASSNYYEQYF.

For the CDR3, the DNA is TGCAGCGTTGGCTTTACTAGTCGAGAGACCCAGTACTTC. Protein product: CSVGFTSRETQYF. V is TRBV29-1 and J is TRBJ2-5; a possible D gene is TRBD2 (5 bases). This CDR3 has 13 residues. With 4 bases removed from V and 4 bases from J, the gap between germline ends came to 13 bases. CDR1 and CDR2 from the germline V gene are SQVTM and ANQGSEA.

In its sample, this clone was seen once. The DNA for the CDR3 is TGTGCCAGCAGCACACCCATGGCCGGCGGGAAGAACACCGGGGAGCTGTTTTTT. Translated: CASSTPMAGGKNTGELFF. The chain has TRBV9 and TRBJ2-2, with D possibly matching TRBD2 (6 bases). Trimming pared 4 bases from V and 1 base from J, leaving 20 bases between. CDR1 SGDLS and CDR2 YYNGEE come from the germline V gene. The CDR3 consists of 18 residues.

The CDR3 DNA sequence: TGTGCCAGCAGCTACCTACCGGGACAGGGTGGCTACACCTTC. This translates into CASSYLPGQGGYTF. V usage is TRBV7-8 and J usage is TRBJ1-2, with TRBD1 identical over 9 bases. Germline V gene lookup returns CDR1 SGHVS and CDR2 FQNEAQ. The CDR3 spans 14 residues. V was clipped by 4 bases and J by 7 bases; unmatched bases: 7.

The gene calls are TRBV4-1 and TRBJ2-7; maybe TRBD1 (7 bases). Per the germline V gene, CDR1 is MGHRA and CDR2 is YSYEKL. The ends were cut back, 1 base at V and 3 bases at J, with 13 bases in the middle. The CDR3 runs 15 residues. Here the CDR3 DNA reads TGCGCCAGCAGCCAAGCCAGGGGGGCCATCTACGAGCAGTACTTC. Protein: CASSQARGAIYEQYF.

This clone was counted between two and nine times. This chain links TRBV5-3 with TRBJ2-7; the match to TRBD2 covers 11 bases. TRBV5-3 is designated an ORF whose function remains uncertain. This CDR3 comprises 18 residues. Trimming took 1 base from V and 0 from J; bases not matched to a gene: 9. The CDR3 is CARSLLVAGGPSSYEQYF. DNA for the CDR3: TGTGCCAGAAGCTTGTTGGTAGCGGGAGGGCCCAGCTCCTACGAGCAGTACTTC.

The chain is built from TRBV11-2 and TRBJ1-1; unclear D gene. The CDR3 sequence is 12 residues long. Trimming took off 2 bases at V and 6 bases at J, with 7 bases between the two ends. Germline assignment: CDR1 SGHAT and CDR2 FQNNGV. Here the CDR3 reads CASSLSSAEAFF. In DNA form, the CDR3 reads TGTGCCAGCAGCTTATCTTCCGCTGAAGCTTTCTTT. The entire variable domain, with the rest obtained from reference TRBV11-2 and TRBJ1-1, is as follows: EAGVAQSPRYKIIEKRQSVAFWCNPISGHATLYWYQQILGQGPKLLIQFQNNGVVDDSQLPKDRFSAERLKGVDSTLKIQPAKLEDSAVYLCASSLSSAEAFFGQGTRLTVV.

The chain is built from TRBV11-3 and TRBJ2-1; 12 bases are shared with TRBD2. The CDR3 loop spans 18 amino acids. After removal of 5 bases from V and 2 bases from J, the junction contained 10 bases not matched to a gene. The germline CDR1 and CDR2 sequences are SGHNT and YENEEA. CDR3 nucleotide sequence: TGTGCCAGCAGCCCAGGGACTAGCGGGCCAGGCACCTACAATGAGCAGTTCTTC. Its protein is CASSPGTSGPGTYNEQFF.

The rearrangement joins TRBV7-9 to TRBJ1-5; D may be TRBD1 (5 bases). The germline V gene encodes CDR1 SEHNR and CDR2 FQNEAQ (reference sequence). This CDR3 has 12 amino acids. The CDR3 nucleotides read TGTTCCATCACGACAGAAGGTCAGCCCCAGCATTTT. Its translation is CSITTEGQPQHF.

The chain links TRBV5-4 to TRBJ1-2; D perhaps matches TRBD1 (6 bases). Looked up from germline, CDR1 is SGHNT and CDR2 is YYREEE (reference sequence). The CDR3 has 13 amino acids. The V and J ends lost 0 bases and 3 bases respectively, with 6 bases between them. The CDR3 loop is CASSLGTDYGYTF. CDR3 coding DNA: TGTGCCAGCAGCTTGGGGACAGACTATGGCTACACCTTC.

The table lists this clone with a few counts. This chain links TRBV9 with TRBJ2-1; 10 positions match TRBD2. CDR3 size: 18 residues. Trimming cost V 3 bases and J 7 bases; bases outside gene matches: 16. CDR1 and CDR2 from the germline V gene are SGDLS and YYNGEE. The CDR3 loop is CASSALTTGTSVYNEQFF. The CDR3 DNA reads TGTGCCAGCAGCGCTTTGACCACCGGGACTAGCGTCTATAATGAGCAGTTCTTC.

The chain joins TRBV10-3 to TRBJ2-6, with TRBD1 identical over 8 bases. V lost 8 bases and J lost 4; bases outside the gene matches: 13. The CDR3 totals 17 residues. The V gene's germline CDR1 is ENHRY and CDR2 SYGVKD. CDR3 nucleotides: TGTGCCATCTCCACCGGGACAGGTCTGACCGGGGCCAACGTCCTGACTTTC. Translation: CAISTGTGLTGANVLTF.

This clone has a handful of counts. The CDR3 here is CASGETGGPGANVLTF. CDR3 nucleotide sequence: TGTGCCAGCGGGGAGACAGGGGGCCCTGGGGCCAACGTCCTGACTTTC. The gene calls are TRBV7-9 and TRBJ2-6; TRBD1 aligns across 10 bases. The V segment lost 8 bases and the J segment 2 bases; nucleotides outside the gene matches: 6. Per germline, CDR1 SEHNR and CDR2 FQNEAQ (reference sequence). The CDR3 loop spans 16 amino acids.